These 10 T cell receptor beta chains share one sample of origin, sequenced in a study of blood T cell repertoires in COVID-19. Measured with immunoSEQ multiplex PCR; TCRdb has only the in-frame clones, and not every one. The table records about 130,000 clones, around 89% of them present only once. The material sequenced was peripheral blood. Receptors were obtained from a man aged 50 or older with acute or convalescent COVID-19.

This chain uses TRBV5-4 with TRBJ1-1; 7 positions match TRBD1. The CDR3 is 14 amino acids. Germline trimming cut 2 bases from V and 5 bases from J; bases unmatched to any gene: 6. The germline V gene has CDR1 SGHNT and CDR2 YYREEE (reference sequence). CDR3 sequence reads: CASSFPSGGTEAFF. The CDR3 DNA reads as TGTGCCAGCAGCTTTCCTTCAGGGGGGACTGAAGCTTTCTTT.

The DNA for the CDR3 is TGTGCCAGCAGCTCGTTAGTAGGACCTAGGGCCGGAGGGATGGAAGCTTTCTTT. Translating it yields CASSSLVGPRAGGMEAFF. The rearrangement joins TRBV7-9 to TRBJ1-1; D ambiguous. The CDR3 sequence is 18 residues long. CDR1 is SEHNR, CDR2 FQNEAQ, per germline (reference sequence). V dropped 4 bases and J dropped 8 bases, with 29 bases sitting between them.

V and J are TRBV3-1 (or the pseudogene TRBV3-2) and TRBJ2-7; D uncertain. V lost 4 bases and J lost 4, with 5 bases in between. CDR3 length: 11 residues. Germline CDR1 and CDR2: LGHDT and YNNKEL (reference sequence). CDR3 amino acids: CASSLLYEQYF. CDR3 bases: TGTGCCAGCAGCCTTCTTTACGAGCAGTACTTC.

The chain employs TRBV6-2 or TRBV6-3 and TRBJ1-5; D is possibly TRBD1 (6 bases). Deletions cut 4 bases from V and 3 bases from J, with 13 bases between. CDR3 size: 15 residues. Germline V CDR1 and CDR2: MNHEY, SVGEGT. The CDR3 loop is CASSSDHRDNQPQHF. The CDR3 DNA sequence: TGTGCCAGCAGTTCCGACCACAGGGACAATCAGCCCCAGCATTTT.

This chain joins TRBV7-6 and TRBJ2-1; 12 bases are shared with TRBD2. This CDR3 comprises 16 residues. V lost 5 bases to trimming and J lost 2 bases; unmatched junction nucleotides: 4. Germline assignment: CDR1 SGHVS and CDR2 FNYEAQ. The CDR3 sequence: CASSPRLAGAYNEQFF. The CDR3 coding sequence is TGTGCCAGCAGCCCGCGACTAGCGGGGGCCTACAATGAGCAGTTCTTC.

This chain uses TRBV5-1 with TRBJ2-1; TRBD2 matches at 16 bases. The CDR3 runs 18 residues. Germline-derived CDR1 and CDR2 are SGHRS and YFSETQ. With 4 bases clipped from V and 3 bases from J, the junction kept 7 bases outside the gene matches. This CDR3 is CASSPGLAGGRGYNEQFF. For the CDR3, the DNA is TGCGCCAGCAGCCCGGGACTAGCGGGGGGGAGAGGCTACAATGAGCAGTTCTTC.

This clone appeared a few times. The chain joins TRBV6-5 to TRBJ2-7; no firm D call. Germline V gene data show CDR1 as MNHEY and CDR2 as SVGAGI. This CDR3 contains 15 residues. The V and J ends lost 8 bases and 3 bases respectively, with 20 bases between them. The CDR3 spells CASLIAATLYYEQYF. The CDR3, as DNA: TGTGCCAGCCTGATTGCCGCTACGTTGTACTACGAGCAGTACTTC.

CDR3 bases: TGTGCCAGCAGCCGAGGGCCCGGGACAGACCAAGAGACCCAGTACTTC. Translated, it gives CASSRGPGTDQETQYF. This chain uses TRBV28 with TRBJ2-5; 7 positions match TRBD1. This CDR3 has 16 amino acids. V lost 6 bases to trimming and J lost 0 bases; unmatched junction nucleotides: 10. Germline V CDR1 and CDR2: MDHEN, SYDVKM.

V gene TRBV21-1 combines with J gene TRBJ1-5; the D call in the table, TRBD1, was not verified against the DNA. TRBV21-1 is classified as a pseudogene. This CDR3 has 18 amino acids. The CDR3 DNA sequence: TGTGCCAGCAGCAAAGCACGTTACAGGGGTAGACTTGGGCAGCCCCAGCATTTT. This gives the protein CASSKARYRGRLGQPQHF.

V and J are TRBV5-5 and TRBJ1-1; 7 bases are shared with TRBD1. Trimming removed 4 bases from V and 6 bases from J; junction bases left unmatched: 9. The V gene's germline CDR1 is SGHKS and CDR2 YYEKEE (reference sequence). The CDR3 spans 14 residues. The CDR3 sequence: CASSPRTGLPEAFF. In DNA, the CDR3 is TGTGCCAGCAGCCCCCGGACAGGATTACCTGAAGCTTTCTTT. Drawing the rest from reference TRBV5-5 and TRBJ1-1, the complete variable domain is DAGVTQSPTHLIKTRGQQVTLRCSPISGHKSVSWYQQVLGQGPQFIFQYYEKEERGRGNFPDRFSARQFPNYSSELNVNALLLGDSALYLCASSPRTGLPEAFFGQGTRLTVV.